This note documents a single T cell receptor (beta chain) sequence. Its antigen is not known. These data originate in a study of OX40 agonist ivuxolimab in advanced cancers. Looking at the study overall: A male proportion of 82.7% was recorded, with mean age approximately 57 years and range roughly 20 to 85. Under the entry rules, prior anti-PD-1, anti-PD-L1 or anti-CTLA-4 therapy was allowed, and about 38% had some. Study observations and caveats: Normalized T-cell clonal expansion was also low in some nonresponders. On average, CD8+ T cells had more expanded clones than CD4+.

There are 15 residues in the CDR3. Germline V gene data show CDR1 as SGDLS and CDR2 as YYNGEE. The V gene lost 0 bases and the J gene lost 0 bases, with 8 bases spanning the gap. Assay used: immunoSEQ multiplex PCR; TCRdb lists only in-frame clones, some missing. This sample yields 40,000 to 50,000 clones, of which roughly 90% are seen a single time; roughly 10% belongs to the top ten. The receptor was isolated from an adult with an advanced solid tumor such as melanoma, head and neck, liver or kidney cancer. The sample in question was CD4+ or CD8+ T cells sorted from blood, obtained in a trial of the OX40 agonist ivuxolimab. The chain recombines TRBV9 with TRBJ2-3; TRBD2 is a possible D gene (6 bases). In nucleotides, the CDR3 is TGTGCCAGCAGCGTAGGTGGGGGGAGCACAGATACGCAGTATTTT. Protein: CASSVGGGSTDTQYF.